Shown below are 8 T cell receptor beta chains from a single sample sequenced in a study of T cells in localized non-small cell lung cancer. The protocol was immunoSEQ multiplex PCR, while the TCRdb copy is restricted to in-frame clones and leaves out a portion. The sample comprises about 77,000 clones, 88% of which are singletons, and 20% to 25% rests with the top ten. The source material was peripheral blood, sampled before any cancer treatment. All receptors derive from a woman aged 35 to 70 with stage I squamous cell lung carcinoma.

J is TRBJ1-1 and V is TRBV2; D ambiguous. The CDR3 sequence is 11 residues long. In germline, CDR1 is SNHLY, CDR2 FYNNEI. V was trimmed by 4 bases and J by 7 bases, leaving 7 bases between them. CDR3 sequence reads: CASSVEFEAFF. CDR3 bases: TGTGCCAGCAGTGTGGAGTTTGAAGCTTTCTTT.

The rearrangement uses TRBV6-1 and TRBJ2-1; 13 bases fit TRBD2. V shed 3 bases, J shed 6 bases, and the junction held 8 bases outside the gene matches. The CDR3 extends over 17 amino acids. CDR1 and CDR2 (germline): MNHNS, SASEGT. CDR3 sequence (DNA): TGTGCCAGCAGTGACAGAGGACTAGCGGGGGCCGTCAATGAGCAGTTCTTC. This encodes CASSDRGLAGAVNEQFF.

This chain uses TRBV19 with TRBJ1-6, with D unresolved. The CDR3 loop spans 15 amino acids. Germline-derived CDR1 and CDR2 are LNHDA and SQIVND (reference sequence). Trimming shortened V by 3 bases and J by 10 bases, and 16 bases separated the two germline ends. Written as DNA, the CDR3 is TGTGCCAGTAGTATCCTCCGCGGCCCGGAATCACCCCTCCACTTT. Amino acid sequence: CASSILRGPESPLHF. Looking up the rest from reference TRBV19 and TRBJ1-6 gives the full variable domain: DGGITQSPKYLFRKEGQNVTLSCEQNLNHDAMYWYRQDPGQGLRLIYYSQIVNDFQKGDIAEGYSVSREKKESFPLTVTSAQKNPTAFYLCASSILRGPESPLHFGNGTRLTVT.

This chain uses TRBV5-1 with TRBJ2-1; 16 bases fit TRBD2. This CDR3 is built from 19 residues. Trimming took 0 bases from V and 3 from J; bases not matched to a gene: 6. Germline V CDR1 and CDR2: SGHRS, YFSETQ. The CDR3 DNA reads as TGCGCCAGCAGCTTGGCCGGGACTAGCGGGGGGGCTATCTACAATGAGCAGTTCTTC. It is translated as CASSLAGTSGGAIYNEQFF. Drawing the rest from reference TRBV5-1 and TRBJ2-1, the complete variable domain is KAGVTQTPRYLIKTRGQQVTLSCSPISGHRSVSWYQQTPGQGLQFLFEYFSETQRNKGNFPGRFSGRQFSNSRSEMNVSTLELGDSALYLCASSLAGTSGGAIYNEQFFGPGTRLTVL.

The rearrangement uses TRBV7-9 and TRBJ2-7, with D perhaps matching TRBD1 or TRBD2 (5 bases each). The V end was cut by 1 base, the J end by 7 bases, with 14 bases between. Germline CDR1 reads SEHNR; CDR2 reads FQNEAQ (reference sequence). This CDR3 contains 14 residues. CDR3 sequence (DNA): TGTGCCAGCAGCTTAGGATATCGGGGCGGGGAGCAGTACTTC. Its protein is CASSLGYRGGEQYF.

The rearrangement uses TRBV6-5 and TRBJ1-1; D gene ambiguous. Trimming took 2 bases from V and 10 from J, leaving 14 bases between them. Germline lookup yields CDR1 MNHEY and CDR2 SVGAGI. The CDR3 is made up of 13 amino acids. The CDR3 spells CASSYRQGPGAFF. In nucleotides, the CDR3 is TGTGCCAGCAGTTACCGACAAGGCCCTGGAGCTTTCTTT.

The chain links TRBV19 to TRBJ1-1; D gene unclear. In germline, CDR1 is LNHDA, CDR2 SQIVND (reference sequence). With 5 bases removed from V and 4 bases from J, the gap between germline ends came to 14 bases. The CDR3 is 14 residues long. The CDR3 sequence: CASSPQRLGTEAFF. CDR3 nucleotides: TGTGCCAGTAGTCCCCAAAGGTTGGGCACTGAAGCTTTCTTT.

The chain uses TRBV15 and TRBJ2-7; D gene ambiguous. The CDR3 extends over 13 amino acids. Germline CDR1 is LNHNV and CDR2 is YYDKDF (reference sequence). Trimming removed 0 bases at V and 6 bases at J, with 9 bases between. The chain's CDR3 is CATSREFGFEQYF. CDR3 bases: TGTGCCACCAGCAGAGAATTCGGGTTCGAGCAGTACTTC.